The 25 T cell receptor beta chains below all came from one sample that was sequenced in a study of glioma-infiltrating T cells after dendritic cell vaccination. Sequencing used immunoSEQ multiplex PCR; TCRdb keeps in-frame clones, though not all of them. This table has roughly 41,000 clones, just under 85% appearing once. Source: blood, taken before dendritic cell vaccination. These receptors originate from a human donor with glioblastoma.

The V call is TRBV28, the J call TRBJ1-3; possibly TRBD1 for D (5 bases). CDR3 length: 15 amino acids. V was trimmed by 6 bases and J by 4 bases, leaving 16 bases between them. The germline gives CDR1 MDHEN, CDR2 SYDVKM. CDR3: CASRTRTLLGNTIYF. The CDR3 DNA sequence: TGTGCCAGCAGGACTCGGACACTCTTAGGAAACACCATATATTTT.

The CDR3 here is CASSHLGASTDTQYF. The CDR3 region has the DNA TGTGCCAGCAGCCACCTTGGGGCTAGCACAGATACGCAGTATTTT. The chain employs TRBV13 and TRBJ2-3, with a weak D call TRBD1 (5 bases). Trimming took 5 bases from V and 0 from J, leaving 12 bases between them. The length of the CDR3 is 15 residues. Germline CDR1 is PRHDT and CDR2 is FYEKMQ (reference sequence).

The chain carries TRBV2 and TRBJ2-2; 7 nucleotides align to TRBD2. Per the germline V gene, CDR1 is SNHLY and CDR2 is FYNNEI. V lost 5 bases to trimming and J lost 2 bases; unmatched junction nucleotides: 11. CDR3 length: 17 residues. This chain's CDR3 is CASSYKTGTTNTGELFF. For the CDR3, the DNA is TGTGCCAGCAGTTATAAGACCGGGACTACCAACACCGGGGAGCTGTTTTTT.

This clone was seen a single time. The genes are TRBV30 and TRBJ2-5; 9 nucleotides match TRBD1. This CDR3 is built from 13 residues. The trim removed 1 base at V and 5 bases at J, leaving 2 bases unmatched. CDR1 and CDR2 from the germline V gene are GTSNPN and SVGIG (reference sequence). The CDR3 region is CAWSGDRAETQYF. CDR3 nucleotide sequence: TGTGCCTGGAGTGGGGACAGGGCGGAGACCCAGTACTTC.

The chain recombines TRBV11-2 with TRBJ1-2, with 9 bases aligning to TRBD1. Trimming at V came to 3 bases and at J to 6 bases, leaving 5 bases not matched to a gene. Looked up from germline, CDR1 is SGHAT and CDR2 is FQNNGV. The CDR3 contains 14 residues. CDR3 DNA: TGTGCCAGCAGCTTCGACAGGGGGGGAAATGGCTACACCTTC. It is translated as CASSFDRGGNGYTF.

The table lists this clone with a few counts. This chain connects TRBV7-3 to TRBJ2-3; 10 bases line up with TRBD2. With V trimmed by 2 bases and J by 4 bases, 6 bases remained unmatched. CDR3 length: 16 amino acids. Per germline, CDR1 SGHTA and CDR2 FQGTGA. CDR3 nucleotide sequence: TGTGCCAGCAGCTTACTAAGCGGGGGGGCGTCAGATACGCAGTATTTT. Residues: CASSLLSGGASDTQYF.

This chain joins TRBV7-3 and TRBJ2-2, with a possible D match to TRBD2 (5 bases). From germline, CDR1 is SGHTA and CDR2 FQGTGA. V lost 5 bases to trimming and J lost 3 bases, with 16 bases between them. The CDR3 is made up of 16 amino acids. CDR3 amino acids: CASSPRGPPHTGELFF. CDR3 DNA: TGTGCCAGCAGCCCCCGAGGGCCGCCCCACACCGGGGAGCTGTTTTTT. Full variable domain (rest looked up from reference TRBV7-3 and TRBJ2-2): GAGVSQTPSNKVTEKGKYVELRCDPISGHTALYWYRQSLGQGPEFLIYFQGTGAADDSGLPNDRFFAVRPEGSVSTLKIQRTERGDSAVYLCASSPRGPPHTGELFFGEGSRLTVL.

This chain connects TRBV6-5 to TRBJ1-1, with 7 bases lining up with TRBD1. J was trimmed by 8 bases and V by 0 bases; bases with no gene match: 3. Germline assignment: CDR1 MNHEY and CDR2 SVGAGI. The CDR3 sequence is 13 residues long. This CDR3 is CASSYSKGQEAFF. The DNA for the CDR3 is TGTGCCAGCAGTTACTCGAAGGGACAGGAAGCTTTCTTT.

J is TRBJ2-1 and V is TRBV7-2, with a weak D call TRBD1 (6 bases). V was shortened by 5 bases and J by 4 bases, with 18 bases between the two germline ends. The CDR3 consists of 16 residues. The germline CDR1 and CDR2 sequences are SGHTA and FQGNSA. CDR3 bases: TGTGCCAGCAGCCTTCAGGGGCAGAGTGCTTACAATGAGCAGTTCTTC. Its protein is CASSLQGQSAYNEQFF.

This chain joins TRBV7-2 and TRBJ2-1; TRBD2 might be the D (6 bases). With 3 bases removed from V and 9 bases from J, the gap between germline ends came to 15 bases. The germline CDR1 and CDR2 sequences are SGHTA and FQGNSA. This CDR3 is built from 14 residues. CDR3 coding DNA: TGTGCCAGCAGCTTCCAGACTAGAAACGCTGAGCAGTTCTTC. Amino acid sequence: CASSFQTRNAEQFF.

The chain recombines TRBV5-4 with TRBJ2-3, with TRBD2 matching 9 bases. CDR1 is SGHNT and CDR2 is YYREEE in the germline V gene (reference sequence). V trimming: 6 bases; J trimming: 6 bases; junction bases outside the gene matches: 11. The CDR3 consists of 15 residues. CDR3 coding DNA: TGTGCCAGCACCGTACCGCGGGGGGGCAGGGATACGCAGTATTTT. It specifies CASTVPRGGRDTQYF.

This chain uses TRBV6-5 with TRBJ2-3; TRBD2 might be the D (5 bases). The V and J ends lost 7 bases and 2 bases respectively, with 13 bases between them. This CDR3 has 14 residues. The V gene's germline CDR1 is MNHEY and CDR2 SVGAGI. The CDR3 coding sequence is TGTGCCAGCAAGGAGGTTTTGCCCACAGATACGCAGTATTTT. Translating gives CASKEVLPTDTQYF.

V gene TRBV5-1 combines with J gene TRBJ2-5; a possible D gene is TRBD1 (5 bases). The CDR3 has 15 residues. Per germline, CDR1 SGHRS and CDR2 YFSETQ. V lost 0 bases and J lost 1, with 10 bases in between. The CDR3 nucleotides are TGCGCCAGCAGCTTGGTTGCAGGGCCCCAAGAGACCCAGTACTTC. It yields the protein CASSLVAGPQETQYF.

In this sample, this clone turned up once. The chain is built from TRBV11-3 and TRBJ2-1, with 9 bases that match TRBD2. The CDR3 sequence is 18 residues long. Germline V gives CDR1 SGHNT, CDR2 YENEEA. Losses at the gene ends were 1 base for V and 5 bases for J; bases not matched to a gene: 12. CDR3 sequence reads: CASSLGPSGAGGHNEQFF. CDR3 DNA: TGTGCCAGCAGCTTAGGCCCGTCTGGAGCGGGGGGACACAATGAGCAGTTCTTC. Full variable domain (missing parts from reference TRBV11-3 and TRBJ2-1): EAGVVQSPRYKIIEKKQPVAFWCNPISGHNTLYWYLQNLGQGPELLIRYENEEAVDDSQLPKDRFSAERLKGVDSTLKIQPAELGDSAVYLCASSLGPSGAGGHNEQFFGPGTRLTVL.

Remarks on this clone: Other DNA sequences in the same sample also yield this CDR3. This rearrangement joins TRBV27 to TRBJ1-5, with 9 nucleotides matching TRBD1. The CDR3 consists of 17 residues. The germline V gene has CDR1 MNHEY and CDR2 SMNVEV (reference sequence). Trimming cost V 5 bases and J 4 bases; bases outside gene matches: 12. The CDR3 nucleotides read TGTGCCAGCAGTCATGTCGGGACAGGGCGACTTAATCAGCCCCAGCATTTT. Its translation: CASSHVGTGRLNQPQHF.

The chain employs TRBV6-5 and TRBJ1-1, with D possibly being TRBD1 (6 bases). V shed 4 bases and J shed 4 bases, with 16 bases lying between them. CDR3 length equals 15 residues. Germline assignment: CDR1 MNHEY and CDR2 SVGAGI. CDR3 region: CASSSVQGVVTEAFF. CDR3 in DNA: TGTGCCAGCAGTTCCGTACAGGGAGTCGTCACTGAAGCTTTCTTT.

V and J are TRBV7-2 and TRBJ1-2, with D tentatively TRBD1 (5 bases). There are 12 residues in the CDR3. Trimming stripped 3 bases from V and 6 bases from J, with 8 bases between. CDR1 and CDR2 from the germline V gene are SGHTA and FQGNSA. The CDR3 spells CASSFIGDGYTF. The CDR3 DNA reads TGTGCCAGCAGCTTTATAGGGGATGGCTACACCTTC.

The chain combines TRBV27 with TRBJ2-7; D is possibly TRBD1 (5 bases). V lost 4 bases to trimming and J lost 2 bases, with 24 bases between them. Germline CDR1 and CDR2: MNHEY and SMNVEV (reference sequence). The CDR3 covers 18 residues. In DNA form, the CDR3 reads TGTGCCAGCAGTTCGACAGAAAGGGTATGGACAAGCACCTACGAGCAGTACTTC. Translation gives CASSSTERVWTSTYEQYF.

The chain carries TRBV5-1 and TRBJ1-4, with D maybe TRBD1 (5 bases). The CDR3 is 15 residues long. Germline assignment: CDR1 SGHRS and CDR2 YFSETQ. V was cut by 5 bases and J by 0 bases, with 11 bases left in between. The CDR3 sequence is CASRDTVATNEKLFF. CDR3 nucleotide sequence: TGCGCCAGCAGGGACACCGTTGCAACTAATGAAAAACTGTTTTTT. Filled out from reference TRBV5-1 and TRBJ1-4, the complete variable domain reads KAGVTQTPRYLIKTRGQQVTLSCSPISGHRSVSWYQQTPGQGLQFLFEYFSETQRNKGNFPGRFSGRQFSNSRSEMNVSTLELGDSALYLCASRDTVATNEKLFFGSGTQLSVL.

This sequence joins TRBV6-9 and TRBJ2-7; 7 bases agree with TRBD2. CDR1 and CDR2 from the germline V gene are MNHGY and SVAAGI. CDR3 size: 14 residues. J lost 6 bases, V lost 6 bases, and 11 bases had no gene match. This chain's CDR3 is CASSTGGFSPEQYF. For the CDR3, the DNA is TGTGCCAGCAGCACGGGGGGTTTTTCACCCGAGCAGTACTTC.

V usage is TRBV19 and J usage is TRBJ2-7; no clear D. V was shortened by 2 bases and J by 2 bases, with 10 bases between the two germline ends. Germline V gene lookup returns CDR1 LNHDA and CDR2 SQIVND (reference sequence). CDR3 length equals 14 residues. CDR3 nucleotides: TGTGCCAGTAGTATAATGGTGCAGGCCTACGAGCAGTACTTC. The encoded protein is CASSIMVQAYEQYF.

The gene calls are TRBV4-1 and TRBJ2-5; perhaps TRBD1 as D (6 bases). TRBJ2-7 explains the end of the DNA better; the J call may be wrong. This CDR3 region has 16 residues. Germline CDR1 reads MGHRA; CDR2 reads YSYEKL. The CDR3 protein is CASSQIPTGPTYEQYF. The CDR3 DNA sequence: TGCGCCAGCAGCCAGATCCCGACAGGACCGACCTACGAGCAGTACTTC.

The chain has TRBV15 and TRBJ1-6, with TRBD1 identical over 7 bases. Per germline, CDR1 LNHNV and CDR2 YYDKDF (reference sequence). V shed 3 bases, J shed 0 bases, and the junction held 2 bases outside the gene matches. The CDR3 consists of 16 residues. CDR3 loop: CATSRTGSSYNSPLHF. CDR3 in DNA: TGTGCCACCAGCAGGACAGGGAGCTCCTATAATTCACCCCTCCACTTT.

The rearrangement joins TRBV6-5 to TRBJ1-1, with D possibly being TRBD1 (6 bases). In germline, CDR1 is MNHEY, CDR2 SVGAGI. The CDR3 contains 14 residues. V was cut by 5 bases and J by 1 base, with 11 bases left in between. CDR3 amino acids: CASSLGGANTEAFF. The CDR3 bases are TGTGCCAGCAGTCTCGGGGGGGCGAACACTGAAGCTTTCTTT.

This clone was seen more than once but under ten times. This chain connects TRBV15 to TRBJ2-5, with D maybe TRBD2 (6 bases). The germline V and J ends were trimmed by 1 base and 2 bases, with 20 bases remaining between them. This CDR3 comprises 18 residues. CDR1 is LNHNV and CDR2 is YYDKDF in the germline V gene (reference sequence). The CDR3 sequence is CATSRVGLGGALQETQYF. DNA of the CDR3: TGTGCCACCAGCAGAGTAGGTCTAGGAGGGGCGCTACAAGAGACCCAGTACTTC.